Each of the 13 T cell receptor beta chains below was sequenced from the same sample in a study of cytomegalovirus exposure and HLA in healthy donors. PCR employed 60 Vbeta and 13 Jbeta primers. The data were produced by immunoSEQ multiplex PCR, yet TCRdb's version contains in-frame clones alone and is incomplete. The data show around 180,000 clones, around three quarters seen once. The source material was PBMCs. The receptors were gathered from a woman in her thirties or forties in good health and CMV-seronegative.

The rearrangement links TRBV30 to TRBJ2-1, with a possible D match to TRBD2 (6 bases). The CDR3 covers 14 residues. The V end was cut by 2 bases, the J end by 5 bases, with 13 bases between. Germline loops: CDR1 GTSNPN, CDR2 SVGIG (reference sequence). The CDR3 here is CAWSLGAGNNEQFF. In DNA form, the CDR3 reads TGTGCCTGGAGTCTCGGGGCGGGGAACAATGAGCAGTTCTTC.

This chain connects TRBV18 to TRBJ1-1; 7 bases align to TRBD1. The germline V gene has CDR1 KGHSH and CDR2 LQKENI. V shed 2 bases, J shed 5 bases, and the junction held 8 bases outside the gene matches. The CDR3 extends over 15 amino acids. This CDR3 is CASSPRKGALTEAFF. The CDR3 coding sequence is TGTGCCAGCTCACCAAGGAAGGGGGCTCTTACTGAAGCTTTCTTT.

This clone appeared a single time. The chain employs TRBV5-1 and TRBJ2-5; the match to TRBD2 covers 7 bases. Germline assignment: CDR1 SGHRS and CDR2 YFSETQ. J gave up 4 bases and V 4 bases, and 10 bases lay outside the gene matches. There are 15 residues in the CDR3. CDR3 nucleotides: TGCGCCAGCAGCCCCACTAGCGTATATGGAGAGACCCAGTACTTC. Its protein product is CASSPTSVYGETQYF.

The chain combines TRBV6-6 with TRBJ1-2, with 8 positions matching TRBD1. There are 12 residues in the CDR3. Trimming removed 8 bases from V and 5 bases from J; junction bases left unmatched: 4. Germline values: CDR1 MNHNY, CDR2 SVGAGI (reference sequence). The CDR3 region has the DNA TGTGCCAGCCGGACAGGGAGTTATGGCTACACCTTC. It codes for CASRTGSYGYTF.

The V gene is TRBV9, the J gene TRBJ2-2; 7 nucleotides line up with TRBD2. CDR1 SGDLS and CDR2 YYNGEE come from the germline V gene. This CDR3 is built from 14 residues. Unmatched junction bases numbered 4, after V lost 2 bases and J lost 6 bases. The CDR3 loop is CASSVSGAPGELFF. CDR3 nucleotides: TGTGCCAGCAGCGTGAGCGGGGCTCCCGGGGAGCTGTTTTTT.

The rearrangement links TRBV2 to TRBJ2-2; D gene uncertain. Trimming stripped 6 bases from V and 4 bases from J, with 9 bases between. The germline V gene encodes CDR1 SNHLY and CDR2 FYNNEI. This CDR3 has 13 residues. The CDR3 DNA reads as TGTGCCAGCAGCGCAGATTCCACCGGGGAGCTGTTTTTT. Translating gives CASSADSTGELFF.

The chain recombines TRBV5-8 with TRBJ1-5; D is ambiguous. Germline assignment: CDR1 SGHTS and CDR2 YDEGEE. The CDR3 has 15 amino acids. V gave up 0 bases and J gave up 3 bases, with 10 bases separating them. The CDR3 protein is CASSLGQGINQPQHF. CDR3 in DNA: TGTGCCAGCAGCTTGGGACAAGGTATCAATCAGCCCCAGCATTTT. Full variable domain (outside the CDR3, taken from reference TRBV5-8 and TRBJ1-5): EAGVTQSPTHLIKTRGQQATLRCSPISGHTSVYWYQQALGLGLQFLLWYDEGEERNRGNFPPRFSGRQFPNYSSELNVNALELEDSALYLCASSLGQGINQPQHFGDGTRLSIL.

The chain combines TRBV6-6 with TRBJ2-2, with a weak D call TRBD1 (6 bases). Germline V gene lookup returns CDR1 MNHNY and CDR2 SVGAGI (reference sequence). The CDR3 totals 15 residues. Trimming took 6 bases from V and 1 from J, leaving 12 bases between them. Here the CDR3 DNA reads TGTGCCAGCAGCCGCACAGGGCTGAACACCGGGGAGCTGTTTTTT. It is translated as CASSRTGLNTGELFF.

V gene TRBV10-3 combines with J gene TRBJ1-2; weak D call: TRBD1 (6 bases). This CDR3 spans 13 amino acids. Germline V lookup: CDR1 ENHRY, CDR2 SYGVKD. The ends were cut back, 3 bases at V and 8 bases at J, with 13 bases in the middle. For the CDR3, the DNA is TGTGCCATCAGTGATTGGGGGCCAGGCGGCTACACCTTC. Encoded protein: CAISDWGPGGYTF.

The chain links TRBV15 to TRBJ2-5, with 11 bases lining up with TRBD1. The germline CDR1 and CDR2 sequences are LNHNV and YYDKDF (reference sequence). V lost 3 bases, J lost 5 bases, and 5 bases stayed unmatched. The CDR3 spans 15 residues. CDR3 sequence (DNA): TGTGCCACCAGCAGTGGACAGGGGGCCATTGAGACCCAGTACTTC. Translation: CATSSGQGAIETQYF.

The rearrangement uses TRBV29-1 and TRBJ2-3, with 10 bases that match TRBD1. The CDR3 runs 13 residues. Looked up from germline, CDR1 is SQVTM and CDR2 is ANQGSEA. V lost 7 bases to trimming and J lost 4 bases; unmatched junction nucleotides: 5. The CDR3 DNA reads TGCAGCGCCAGGACAGGGGGAGCAGATACGCAGTATTTT. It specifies CSARTGGADTQYF.

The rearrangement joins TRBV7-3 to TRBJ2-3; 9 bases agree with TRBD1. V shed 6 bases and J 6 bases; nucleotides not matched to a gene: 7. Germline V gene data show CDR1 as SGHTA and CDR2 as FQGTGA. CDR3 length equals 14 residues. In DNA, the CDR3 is TGTGCCAGCAGTCGGGACAGGGTCGAGGATACGCAGTATTTT. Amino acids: CASSRDRVEDTQYF.

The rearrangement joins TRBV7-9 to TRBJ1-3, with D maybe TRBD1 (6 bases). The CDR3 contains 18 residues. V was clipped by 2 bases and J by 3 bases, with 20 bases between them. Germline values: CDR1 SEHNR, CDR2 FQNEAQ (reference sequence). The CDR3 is CASSLFDWQGPIGNTIYF. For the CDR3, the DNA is TGTGCCAGCAGCTTATTCGATTGGCAGGGGCCGATTGGAAACACCATATATTTT. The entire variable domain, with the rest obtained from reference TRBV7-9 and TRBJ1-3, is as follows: DTGVSQNPRHKITKRGQNVTFRCDPISEHNRLYWYRQTLGQGPEFLTYFQNEAQLEKSRLLSDRFSAERPKGSFSTLEIQRTEQGDSAMYLCASSLFDWQGPIGNTIYFGEGSWLTVV.